The sequence of this T cell receptor (beta chain) was determined in a study of beta chain features in type 1 diabetes. As regards this clone: The target antigen is unknown.

Overall study findings and caveats: Fewer junction insertions and more nucleotide deletions appeared in type 1 diabetes patients.

Expressed TCRB transcripts were sequenced after all isolated RNA was converted to cDNA. Sequenced by immunoSEQ multiplex PCR; TCRdb stores in-frame clones only, minus some. The data hold 250,000 to 350,000 clones, with around 10% observed a single time. V lost 3 bases to trimming and J lost 4 bases; unmatched junction nucleotides: 6. Germline CDR1 is MGHDK and CDR2 is SYGVNS. The CDR3 loop spans 14 amino acids. Source material: naive CD4+ T cells from blood. The source of this sequence is a woman aged 25 to 39 in good health. V and J are TRBV25-1 and TRBJ2-7, with TRBD2 matching 7 bases. The CDR3 DNA follows: TGTGCCAGCAGTGAGGGGGGAGGGCCGTACGAGCAGTACTTC. Its translation is CASSEGGGPYEQYF.